This TCR beta chain was retrieved from a study of cytomegalovirus exposure and HLA in healthy donors. Study-wide results and caveats: Earlier analysis found most TCR beta V segments productive about 87% or about 30% of the time. What TCR beta sequences reportedly achieved was accurate prediction of HLA-A and HLA-B alleles in most subjects.

This PCR relied on a set of 60 Vbeta primers and 13 Jbeta primers. Libraries were prepared by immunoSEQ multiplex PCR; TCRdb keeps only in-frame clonotypes and omits some of them. Its listing shows approximately 110,000 clones. Turning to this clone: Its antigen is unknown.

The receptor comes from a man between 25 and 39 years old in good health and CMV-seronegative. The sequencing sample was made of PBMCs.

The DNA of the CDR3 is TGTGCCAGCACCTCGGGGACAGGGTTCTCCGGGGAGCTGTTTTTT. It specifies CASTSGTGFSGELFF. The chain carries TRBV28 and TRBJ2-2; 9 bases are shared with TRBD1. The CDR3 contains 15 residues. V lost 7 bases to trimming and J lost 6 bases; unmatched junction nucleotides: 9. CDR1 is MDHEN and CDR2 is SYDVKM in the germline V gene.